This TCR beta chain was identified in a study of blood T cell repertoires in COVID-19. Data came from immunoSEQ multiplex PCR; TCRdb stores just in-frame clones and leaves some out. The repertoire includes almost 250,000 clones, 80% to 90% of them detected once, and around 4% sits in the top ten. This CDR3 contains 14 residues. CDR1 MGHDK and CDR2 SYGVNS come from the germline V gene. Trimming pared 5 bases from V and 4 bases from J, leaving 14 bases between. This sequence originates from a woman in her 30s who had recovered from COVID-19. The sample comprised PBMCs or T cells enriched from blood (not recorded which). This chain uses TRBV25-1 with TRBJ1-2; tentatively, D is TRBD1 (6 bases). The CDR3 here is CASSTGQGTYGYTF. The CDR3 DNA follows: TGTGCCAGCAGTACAGGTCAGGGGACCTATGGCTACACCTTC.